The 3 T cell receptor beta chains below all came from one sample that was sequenced in a study of beta chain features in type 1 diabetes. All of the isolated RNA was reverse transcribed, so expressed TCRB transcripts were sequenced. Sequencing used immunoSEQ multiplex PCR; TCRdb keeps in-frame clones, though not all of them. The sample includes 400,000 to 500,000 clones, approximately 13% of them seen just once. The sequenced sample consisted of naive CD4+ T cells from blood. The receptors shown here come from a young man in good health.

This clone was found a few times. The chain combines TRBV9 with TRBJ2-5; D is perhaps TRBD2 (6 bases). V lost 0 bases, J lost 5 bases, and 14 bases lay in between. Germline V CDR1 and CDR2: SGDLS, YYNGEE. The CDR3 is made up of 15 amino acids. The CDR3: CASSVVPTSPETQYF. The CDR3 DNA reads TGTGCCAGCAGCGTAGTTCCTACTAGCCCCGAGACCCAGTACTTC.

The rearrangement links TRBV9 to TRBJ2-1; D may be TRBD1 (6 bases). Germline CDR1 and CDR2: SGDLS and YYNGEE. V was clipped by 2 bases and J by 2 bases, with 11 bases between them. This CDR3 is built from 15 residues. CDR3 in amino acids: CASSVTRDTYNEQFF. The CDR3 DNA sequence: TGTGCCAGCAGCGTTACCAGGGACACCTACAATGAGCAGTTCTTC.

The V call is TRBV6-6, the J call TRBJ2-5; D remains ambiguous. Germline CDR1 MNHNY, CDR2 SVGAGI (reference sequence). V was trimmed by 5 bases and J by 5 bases, leaving 9 bases between them. The CDR3 is 12 amino acids. CDR3 sequence (DNA): TGTGCCAGCAGTGGTGGTAGGGAGACCCAGTACTTC. Its translation is CASSGGRETQYF.